The 17 T cell receptor beta chains presented below share a single source sample, sequenced in a study of T cells in Graves' hyperthyroidism and ophthalmopathy. Researchers took RNA transcripts and amplified the TCR beta CDR3 regions from them. TCR CDR3 regions were first amplified by RT-PCR with HTBI primers. Each CDR3 protein is one row after TCRdb ran MiXCR on the multiplex PCR reads. Here the sample spans approximately 710,000 distinct CDR3 sequences, around a sixth being singletons. Input material: blood. The receptors derive from a man aged 45-65 years with Graves' hyperthyroidism.

The rearrangement uses TRBV18 and TRBJ2-7; D is unclear. The CDR3 has 17 residues. The ends were cut back, 3 bases at V and 2 bases at J, with 20 bases in the middle. CDR1 is KGHSH and CDR2 is LQKENI in the germline V gene. The CDR3 DNA follows: TGTGCCAGCTCACCGGGCGGTCGGGTAGCTGAGACCTACGAGCAGTACTTC. Translation gives CASSPGGRVAETYEQYF.

Written as DNA, the CDR3 is TGTGCCAGCAGTTTAGTAGCGAATAACGTAGATACGCAGTATTTT. Amino acid sequence: CASSLVANNVDTQYF. The V call is TRBV12-3 or TRBV12-4, the J call TRBJ2-3, with D possibly matching TRBD2 (5 bases). The CDR3 consists of 15 residues. V was cut by 1 base and J by 5 bases, with 13 bases left in between.

This clonotype was recorded many times. This chain joins TRBV11-2 and TRBJ2-1, with 9 bases fitting TRBD1. Germline CDR1 is SGHAT and CDR2 is FQNNGV. V lost 3 bases and J lost 4; bases outside the gene matches: 7. The CDR3 sequence is 16 residues long. This CDR3 reads CASSFPPDRGYNEQFF. CDR3 sequence (DNA): TGTGCCAGCAGCTTCCCCCCGGACAGGGGTTACAATGAGCAGTTCTTC.

This chain uses TRBV15 with TRBJ2-7, with D unresolved. Germline lookup yields CDR1 LNHNV and CDR2 YYDKDF (reference sequence). The CDR3 spans 18 residues. Trimming left V 1 base short and J 2 bases short, with 21 bases between. CDR3 loop: CATSRGSLNGFKTYEQYF. In DNA form, the CDR3 reads TGTGCCACCAGCAGAGGTTCCCTAAACGGGTTCAAGACCTACGAGCAGTACTTC.

In its sample, this clonotype was seen many times. V gene TRBV28 combines with J gene TRBJ1-4; D not certain. The CDR3 consists of 14 residues. Trimming removed 8 bases at V and 0 bases at J, with 10 bases between. CDR1 and CDR2 from the germline V gene are MDHEN and SYDVKM. The chain's CDR3 is CASDSQTTNEKLFF. For the CDR3, the DNA is TGTGCCAGCGACTCCCAAACAACTAATGAAAAACTGTTTTTT.

Only a few counts were recorded for this clonotype. The chain's CDR3 is CASGRRTGWVQEQYF. CDR3 coding DNA: TGTGCCAGCGGTCGAAGGACAGGGTGGGTGCAGGAGCAGTACTTC. This chain connects TRBV27 to TRBJ2-7; 8 positions match TRBD1. The V gene's germline CDR1 is MNHEY and CDR2 SMNVEV (reference sequence). The CDR3 length is 15 residues. The V gene end was trimmed by 8 bases and the J gene end by 7 bases; junction bases not matched to a gene: 16.

This chain uses TRBV12-3 or TRBV12-4 with TRBJ2-1, with D possibly matching TRBD2 (5 bases). There are 16 residues in the CDR3. Between the trimmed V and J ends, which lost 5 bases and 8 bases, there was a span of 22 bases. DNA for the CDR3: TGTGCCAGCAGTCCCCGAGGAGAGAGGGTGTCTGATGAGCAGTTCTTC. It yields the protein CASSPRGERVSDEQFF.

The chain couples TRBV7-2 to TRBJ2-1, with a tentative D call TRBD1 (6 bases). V lost 1 base and J 3 bases, leaving 13 bases between the germline ends. This CDR3 contains 16 residues. Germline CDR1 reads SGHTA; CDR2 reads FQGNSA. CDR3 DNA sequence: TGTGCCAGCAGCTTAGACAGGGTTGGCCTCTACAATGAGCAGTTCTTC. Its translation: CASSLDRVGLYNEQFF.

There are many counts of this clonotype. This rearrangement joins TRBV7-8 to TRBJ1-2; no clear D. The CDR3 is made up of 15 amino acids. In germline, CDR1 is SGHVS, CDR2 FQNEAQ. V lost 5 bases and J lost 1, with 14 bases in between. The CDR3 sequence is CASSPVGGSNYGYTF. CDR3 nucleotide sequence: TGTGCCAGCAGCCCAGTGGGTGGGAGTAACTATGGCTACACCTTC.

The sample holds one count of this clonotype. The V gene is TRBV11-2, the J gene TRBJ2-3, with D unclear. The length of the CDR3 is 15 residues. The V end lost 1 base, the J end lost 2 bases, and 10 bases lay between the germline ends. Germline assignment: CDR1 SGHAT and CDR2 FQNNGV. The CDR3 loop reads CASSLATHFTDTQYF. In nucleotides, the CDR3 is TGTGCCAGCAGCTTAGCGACTCATTTCACAGATACGCAGTATTTT.

This clonotype has ten or more counts. The V gene is TRBV7-8, the J gene TRBJ2-7; D is unresolved. V lost 2 bases and J 6 bases, leaving 11 bases between the germline ends. The length of the CDR3 is 13 residues. Germline V lookup: CDR1 SGHVS, CDR2 FQNEAQ. The CDR3 sequence: CASSLKVAGEQYF. The CDR3, as DNA: TGTGCCAGCAGCTTAAAAGTAGCCGGCGAGCAGTACTTC.

The genes are TRBV12-3 or TRBV12-4 and TRBJ2-5; 9 bases align to TRBD2. CDR3 length: 16 amino acids. V was clipped by 7 bases and J by 5 bases; unmatched bases: 14. Written as DNA, the CDR3 is TGTGCCAGCAATACAGTAGCGGGAGAAAGTCGTGAGACCCAGTACTTC. This gives the protein CASNTVAGESRETQYF.

V gene TRBV12-5 combines with J gene TRBJ2-3; 8 bases are a match to TRBD1. CDR3 length: 16 amino acids. V was pared by 1 base and J by 4 bases, with 7 bases of the junction left unmatched. In germline, CDR1 is LGHNT, CDR2 FRNRAP. CDR3 sequence: CASGLGLQDRADTQYF. The CDR3 nucleotides are TGTGCTAGTGGTTTGGGGCTACAGGACAGGGCAGATACGCAGTATTTT.

This clonotype appeared many times. The chain combines TRBV27 with TRBJ2-7; weak D call: TRBD2 (5 bases). CDR3 length: 15 residues. Germline V gene lookup returns CDR1 MNHEY and CDR2 SMNVEV (reference sequence). Trimming shortened V by 3 bases and J by 2 bases, and 14 bases separated the two germline ends. CDR3 sequence: CASSFFEGLAYEQYF. CDR3 nucleotides: TGTGCCAGCAGTTTTTTTGAGGGATTGGCCTACGAGCAGTACTTC.

V and J are TRBV20-1 and TRBJ2-1, with 7 bases lining up with TRBD1. This CDR3 has 14 residues. The germline CDR1 and CDR2 sequences are DFQATT and SNEGSKA (reference sequence). J gave up 8 bases and V 1 base, and 8 bases lay outside the gene matches. The CDR3 region is CSARVNRGFYEQFF. In nucleotides, the CDR3 is TGCAGTGCTAGAGTTAACAGGGGTTTCTATGAGCAGTTCTTC.

This clonotype has more than one count but fewer than ten. The chain employs TRBV5-1 and TRBJ2-3; a possible D gene is TRBD2 (6 bases). The CDR3 contains 15 residues. The germline CDR1 and CDR2 sequences are SGHRS and YFSETQ. Trimming cost V 4 bases and J 0 bases, with 12 bases left between them. CDR3 loop: CASSLSEGSTDTQYF. DNA for the CDR3: TGCGCCAGCAGCCTCTCGGAGGGTAGCACAGATACGCAGTATTTT. Variable domain in full (rest from reference TRBV5-1 and TRBJ2-3): KAGVTQTPRYLIKTRGQQVTLSCSPISGHRSVSWYQQTPGQGLQFLFEYFSETQRNKGNFPGRFSGRQFSNSRSEMNVSTLELGDSALYLCASSLSEGSTDTQYFGPGTRLTVL.

This chain uses TRBV14 with TRBJ1-1; the D gene is possibly TRBD1 (5 bases). CDR1 and CDR2 (germline): SGHDN, FVKESK. V gave up 2 bases and J gave up 0 bases, with 22 bases separating them. The CDR3 extends over 19 amino acids. CDR3 loop: CASSQRLRGRNLLNTEAFF. Here the CDR3 DNA reads TGTGCCAGCAGCCAACGGCTTAGGGGACGGAACCTTTTGAACACTGAAGCTTTCTTT.